The sequence of this TCR beta chain was determined in a study of cytomegalovirus exposure and HLA in healthy donors. Study-level results: A few CMV-associated chains proved CMV antigen-specific in vitro.

PCR employed 60 Vbeta and 13 Jbeta primers. Measured with immunoSEQ multiplex PCR; TCRdb has only the in-frame clones, and not every one. The sample holds approximately 41,000 clones; more than 65% are singletons and the top ten take approximately 2.8%. Germline V gene sequence: CDR1 SGHVS, CDR2 FQNEAQ. The V end lost 5 bases, the J end lost 0 bases, and 11 bases lay between the germline ends. CDR3 length: 15 amino acids. This clone came up a few times. As yet, its antigen is unknown. This sequence was found in a man aged 50 or older in good health and CMV-seronegative. The rearrangement joins TRBV7-8 to TRBJ1-5; D may be TRBD1 (5 bases). The source material was PBMCs. CDR3 loop: CASSETDSSNQPQHF. The CDR3 nucleotides are TGTGCCAGCAGCGAAACCGACAGTAGCAATCAGCCCCAGCATTTT.